This TCR beta chain was found in a study of OX40 agonist ivuxolimab in advanced cancers. Sequencing was performed with immunoSEQ multiplex PCR; in TCRdb, only in-frame clones are kept and a portion is missing. Among 50,000 to 70,000 clones listed, around nine tenths were seen once. Sample: CD4+ or CD8+ T cells sorted from blood, taken in a trial of the OX40 agonist ivuxolimab. The sequence came from an adult with an advanced solid tumor such as melanoma, head and neck, liver or kidney cancer.

The CDR3, as DNA: TGTGCCAGCAGCGTAGTCCCCCGGACAGGGCCCTACAATGAGCAGTTCTTC. Translation: CASSVVPRTGPYNEQFF. This rearrangement joins TRBV9 to TRBJ2-1; 8 nucleotides match TRBD1. The length of the CDR3 is 17 residues. CDR1 SGDLS and CDR2 YYNGEE come from the germline V gene. J gave up 2 bases and V 0 bases, and 7 bases lay outside the gene matches.